This T cell receptor (beta chain) came from a study of read filtering for tumor transcriptome and immune sequencing. As for the study in general: The cohort had about 16 men and 14 women aged roughly 40 to 80, mean about 70 years.

Study-wide findings and caveats: The sorted CD138-negative fraction was a mixed bone marrow immune population, not purified T cells.

This clonotype appeared many times. Antigen unknown. This library used approximately 390 ng RNA and molecular barcoded adaptors spanning alpha/delta and beta/gamma chains. MiXCR, applied by TCRdb to the reads, yields one record per CDR3 protein. The sample records about 86,000 distinct CDR3 sequences, 9% to 15% being singletons. Material for sequencing was a population of CD138-negative cells sorted from bone marrow. This TCR derives from a donor aged 40 or over with multiple myeloma.

The DNA for the CDR3 is TGTGCCTGGAGTTCCGGGGGACAGATGAGCTCTGGGGCCAACGTCCTGACTTTC. It encodes CAWSSGGQMSSGANVLTF. The chain uses TRBV30 and TRBJ2-6; maybe TRBD1 (7 bases). Trimming took 2 bases from V and 0 from J, leaving 17 bases between them. The CDR3 covers 18 residues. CDR1 is GTSNPN, CDR2 SVGIG, per germline (reference sequence).